Below, 5 T cell receptor beta chains from the same sample are listed, as sequenced in a study of regulatory T cells in long-lasting Graves disease. Arm-PCR of CDR3 regions and iRepertoire HTBI primers were the basis on which TCR beta libraries were built. TCRdb processed the multiplex PCR reads anew with MiXCR; each CDR3 protein has one entry. The top ten clones hold approximately 15% of a sample with 400,000 to 450,000 distinct CDR3 sequences, 15% of them seen once. Regarding time point: newly diagnosed GD, antithyroid drugs for less than 3 months. PBMCs were the source of the RNA used for TCR sequencing. The same sample was also used in a study of T cells in Graves' hyperthyroidism and ophthalmopathy.

Sequencing used peripheral blood mononuclear cells (PBMCs), obtained at new diagnosis, from a patient treated with antithyroid drugs. These receptors came from a woman aged 25 to 39 with Graves disease.

In regard to this clonotype: Germline is not matched at one junction end, which may reflect a read error. V usage is TRBV6-1 and J usage is TRBJ1-5; no clear D. The CDR3 totals 14 residues. Germline V gene data show CDR1 as MNHNS and CDR2 as SASEGT. Here the CDR3 DNA reads TGTGCCAGCAGACATGGGAGGAGCAATCAGTCCCAGCATTTT. It translates to CASRHGRSNQSQHF.

This clonotype has at least ten counts. The CDR3 DNA reads TGTGCCAGCAGCCCACAGGCCATCTCCTACGAGCAGTACTTC. This sequence encodes CASSPQAISYEQYF. The rearrangement joins TRBV5-6 to TRBJ2-7; possibly TRBD1 for D (5 bases). Trimming took off 4 bases at V and 0 bases at J, with 11 bases between the two ends. This CDR3 has 14 residues. CDR1 SGHDT and CDR2 YYEEEE come from the germline V gene.

This clonotype was counted ten times or more. The chain joins TRBV5-1 to TRBJ2-2; D remains unclear. In germline, CDR1 is SGHRS, CDR2 YFSETQ. V was trimmed by 1 base and J by 0 bases, leaving 7 bases between them. This CDR3 is 15 amino acids long. CDR3 DNA sequence: TGCGCCAGCAGCTTGCGGGCGTCGAACACCGGGGAGCTGTTTTTT. This translates into CASSLRASNTGELFF.

This clonotype has at least ten counts. The rearrangement links TRBV7-2 to TRBJ2-3, with 14 bases fitting TRBD2. Unmatched junction bases numbered 5, after V lost 2 bases and J lost 4 bases. The CDR3 consists of 17 residues. Looked up from germline, CDR1 is SGHTA and CDR2 is FQGNSA. The CDR3 nucleotides are TGTGCCAGCAGCTTAAGACTAGCGGGAGGGCCCCCAGATACGCAGTATTTT. Translation gives CASSLRLAGGPPDTQYF.

In its sample, this clonotype was seen many times. V gene TRBV18 combines with J gene TRBJ2-5; 12 nucleotides match TRBD1. The ends lost 0 bases at V and 2 bases at J; junction bases unmatched: 4. The germline gives CDR1 KGHSH, CDR2 LQKENI. The CDR3 extends over 17 amino acids. CDR3 region: CASSPPGTGGGQETQYF. The CDR3 nucleotides are TGTGCCAGCTCACCACCGGGGACAGGGGGCGGACAAGAGACCCAGTACTTC.